The rows below give T cell receptor beta chains drawn from one sample of a study of OX40 agonist ivuxolimab in advanced cancers. Sequenced by immunoSEQ multiplex PCR; TCRdb stores in-frame clones only, minus some. This sample has more than 60,000 clones, with about 83% found just once. The material sequenced was CD4+ or CD8+ T cells sorted from blood, taken in a trial of the OX40 agonist ivuxolimab. These receptors were taken from an adult with an advanced solid tumor such as melanoma, head and neck, liver or kidney cancer. Each CDR3 is given with its conserved first and last residue. Each record gives: CDR3 length, clone size, V gene, J gene, D gene, CDR3 protein, CDR3 DNA. A D gene is named only where the DNA matches it firmly. Where a row states a size, it is once, few, many or the class of an expanded clone; other rows omit it.

cdr3_length: 17
clone_size: -
v_call: TRBV15
j_call: TRBJ2-3
d_call: -
cdr3_aa: CATSRDKHPRGTDTQYF
cdr3_nt: TGTGCCACCAGCAGAGATAAGCACCCGCGGGGCACAGATACGCAGTATTTT

cdr3_length: 15
clone_size: -
v_call: TRBV4-1
j_call: TRBJ1-5
d_call: -
cdr3_aa: CASSQETGVNQPQHF
cdr3_nt: TGCGCCAGCAGCCAAGAAACCGGGGTCAATCAGCCCCAGCATTTT

cdr3_length: 14
clone_size: -
v_call: TRBV19
j_call: TRBJ1-2
d_call: -
cdr3_aa: CASSPHYRNYGYTF
cdr3_nt: TGTGCCAGTTCACCCCACTACCGGAACTATGGCTACACCTTC

cdr3_length: 14
clone_size: -
v_call: TRBV5-4
j_call: TRBJ2-7
d_call: TRBD1
cdr3_aa: CASSLGGQGYEQYF
cdr3_nt: TGTGCCAGCAGCTTAGGGGGACAGGGGTACGAGCAGTACTTC

cdr3_length: 15
clone_size: -
v_call: TRBV5-1
j_call: TRBJ1-4
d_call: -
cdr3_aa: CASSLGGVAEEKLFF
cdr3_nt: TGCGCCAGCAGCTTGGGCGGGGTAGCGGAAGAAAAACTGTTTTTT

cdr3_length: 18
clone_size: -
v_call: TRBV19
j_call: TRBJ2-1
d_call: TRBD2
cdr3_aa: CASSIDLGLAGPYNEQFF
cdr3_nt: TGTGCCAGTAGTATAGATCTTGGGCTAGCGGGACCCTACAATGAGCAGTTCTTC

cdr3_length: 14
clone_size: few
v_call: TRBV7-2
j_call: TRBJ2-7
d_call: -
cdr3_aa: CASSLEESAYEQYF
cdr3_nt: TGTGCCAGCAGCTTGGAAGAGTCAGCCTACGAGCAGTACTTC

cdr3_length: 14
clone_size: -
v_call: TRBV5-5
j_call: TRBJ1-2
d_call: -
cdr3_aa: CASSFDSGNYGYTF
cdr3_nt: TGTGCCAGCAGCTTCGACAGCGGCAACTATGGCTACACCTTC

cdr3_length: 14
clone_size: -
v_call: TRBV18
j_call: TRBJ1-5
d_call: -
cdr3_aa: CASSPSTGSQPQHF
cdr3_nt: TGTGCCAGCTCACCAAGCACAGGGTCACAGCCCCAGCATTTT

cdr3_length: 13
clone_size: -
v_call: TRBV29-1
j_call: TRBJ1-1
d_call: -
cdr3_aa: CSHDRTGGGKAFF
cdr3_nt: TGCAGCCACGACCGAACCGGGGGGGGAAAAGCTTTCTTT

cdr3_length: 16
clone_size: -
v_call: TRBV5-8
j_call: TRBJ1-1
d_call: -
cdr3_aa: CASSPVQRLMNTEAFF
cdr3_nt: TGTGCCAGCAGCCCGGTACAGAGACTCATGAACACTGAAGCTTTCTTT

cdr3_length: 18
clone_size: -
v_call: TRBV19
j_call: TRBJ1-5
d_call: TRBD1
cdr3_aa: CASSIDRESLYSNQPQHF
cdr3_nt: TGTGCCAGTAGTATTGACAGGGAGTCACTTTATAGCAATCAGCCCCAGCATTTT

cdr3_length: 16
clone_size: -
v_call: TRBV19
j_call: TRBJ2-2
d_call: TRBD1
cdr3_aa: CASSTDDREGAGELFF
cdr3_nt: TGTGCCAGTAGTACTGACGACAGGGAAGGGGCCGGGGAGCTGTTTTTT

cdr3_length: 9
clone_size: -
v_call: TRBV7-9
j_call: TRBJ2-5
d_call: -
cdr3_aa: CATSETQYF
cdr3_nt: TGTGCCACATCTGAGACCCAGTACTTC

cdr3_length: 16
clone_size: once
v_call: TRBV9
j_call: TRBJ2-2
d_call: -
cdr3_aa: CASSELSSSNTGELFF
cdr3_nt: TGTGCCAGCAGCGAGCTCTCTTCCTCGAACACCGGGGAGCTGTTTTTT